This TCR beta chain was obtained from a study of cytomegalovirus exposure and HLA in healthy donors listed by TCRdb under 2017. For context, the study as a whole: According to a later analysis, the roughly 130 validation repertoires were produced on the same platform as the approximately 600 repertoires of the first cohort. In addition to the first cohort of approximately 670 subjects, a separate validation cohort of 130 or so different subjects was used. The study aimed to test whether signatures of past pathogen exposure could be identified by cataloging public T cell receptors. The study combined high-throughput TCR immunosequencing, statistical association of individual TCRs with disease status, and machine learning to predict cytomegalovirus infection status.

Comment on this clone: The antigen it binds to is not known. Base quality data are lacking; no much larger clone is found one base away.

Overall study outcomes, separate from this receptor: In vitro tests confirmed that a few of the cytomegalovirus-associated TCR beta chains recognize cytomegalovirus antigens. In a later analysis, TCRs clustered in the first cohort were found to also tend to co-occur in the roughly 110 validation repertoires, with roughly 93% of cluster scores above 0. A total of 164 TCR beta chains were listed by the study as associated with cytomegalovirus. A later analysis had no HLA typing for the validation cohort, so co-occurrence there was scored across all 110 or so repertoires. It was suggested by the authors that the approach could potentially be generalized to other disease states and immunological phenotypes. In both the original and validation cohorts, the classifier was reported to diagnose cytomegalovirus status with high specificity and sensitivity. Most TCR sequences were seen in very few donors, while some public TCRs were found in many individuals.

The library was built by means of the immunoSEQ multiplex PCR assay. On the authors' methods: To diagnose cytomegalovirus status from the catalog of TCR beta chain sequences, a statistical classification framework was built. This immuneACCESS table, as held by TCRdb, lists in-frame sequences with V and J called but not all clones. Of the missing ones, under half trace to an unresolved V gene in checked studies; the others have no known cause. V and J calls and clone size are those listed in that table; D and trimming were worked out from the DNA. The sample yields fewer than 75,000 clones; around 94% were counted once. The ten largest make up around 1.9% of the sample. Donors formed part of the validation cohort, which comprised about 130 subjects and was distinct from the first cohort of fewer than 750 subjects. The CDR3 runs 16 amino acids, cysteine and phenylalanine included. The CDR3 DNA has 48 bases and is translated from base 1. CDR1 and CDR2, per the germline V gene, are KGHSH and LQKENI. From V the trimming removes 1 base and from J it removes 2 bases, while the gene matches leave 4 bases of the junction unaccounted for.

Sequencing input: PBMCs. This sequence was found in a woman aged 18-29 years in good health and CMV-seropositive. The chain is encoded by TRBV18 joined to TRBJ1-3; 8 of the junction bases match TRBD1. The nucleotide sequence is given as TGTGCCAGCTCACCACAACAGGGGGGAACTGGAAACACCATATATTTT. Its amino acids are CASSPQQGGTGNTIYF.